This T cell receptor (beta chain) came from a study of shared clonotypes between healthy human individuals. CDR1 is ENHRY, CDR2 SYGVKD, per germline. The CDR3 consists of 16 residues. The V end was cut by 0 bases, the J end by 5 bases, with 14 bases between. Only in-frame clones appear in the TCRdb table, and some are missing; sequencing was by immunoSEQ multiplex PCR. The sample has approximately 2.1 million clones, about 92% seen once. Both subsets, CD45RA+ naive and CD45RA-negative memory, were split from the CD4+ cells. The TCR originated in a man in his late teens or twenties in good health. Some clones in this sample may be carry-over from other donors' samples. The chain recombines TRBV10-3 with TRBJ2-1; a weak D match, TRBD2 (5 bases). What was sequenced was naive CD4+ T cells from PBMCs. Documented subset: CD45RA+ positively selected. CDR3 coding DNA: TGTGCCATCAGTGAGTCCTGGCTAGCAGACCACAATGAGCAGTTCTTC. Residues: CAISESWLADHNEQFF.